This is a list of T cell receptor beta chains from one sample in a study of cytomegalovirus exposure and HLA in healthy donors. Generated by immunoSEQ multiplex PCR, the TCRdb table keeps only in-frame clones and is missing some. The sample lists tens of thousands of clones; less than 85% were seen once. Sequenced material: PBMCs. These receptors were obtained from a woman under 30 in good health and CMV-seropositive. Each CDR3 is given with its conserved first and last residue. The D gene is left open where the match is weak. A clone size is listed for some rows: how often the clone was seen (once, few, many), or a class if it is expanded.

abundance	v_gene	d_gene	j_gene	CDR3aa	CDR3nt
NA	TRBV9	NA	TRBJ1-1	CASSGARDTEAFF	TGTGCCAGCAGCGGCGCGAGGGACACTGAAGCTTTCTTT
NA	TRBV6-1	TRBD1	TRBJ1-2	CASSEADRVFGYGYTF	TGTGCCAGCAGTGAAGCGGACAGGGTGTTTGGCTATGGCTACACCTTC
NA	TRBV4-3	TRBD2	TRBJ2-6	CASSQGAGVSGANVLTF	TGCGCCAGCAGCCAAGGGGCGGGAGTTTCCGGGGCCAACGTCCTGACTTTC
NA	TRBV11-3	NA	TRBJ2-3	CASSLDGTDTQYF	TGTGCCAGCAGCTTAGACGGCACAGATACGCAGTATTTT
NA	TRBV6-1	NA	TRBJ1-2	CASSLLIENYGYTF	TGTGCCAGCAGTCTCCTAATTGAGAACTATGGCTACACCTTC
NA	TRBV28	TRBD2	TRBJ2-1	CASSLSGVAGVGNEQFF	TGTGCCAGCAGTTTAAGCGGGGTAGCGGGAGTTGGAAATGAGCAGTTCTTC
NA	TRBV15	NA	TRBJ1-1	CATSPSRGSVTEAFF	TGTGCCACCAGCCCCTCGAGAGGGTCGGTCACTGAAGCTTTCTTT
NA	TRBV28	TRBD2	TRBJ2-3	CASSFQLAGVTDTQYF	TGTGCCAGCAGTTTTCAACTAGCGGGGGTCACAGATACGCAGTATTTT
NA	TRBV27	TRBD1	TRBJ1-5	CASSQTGTHQPQHF	TGTGCCAGCAGTCAGACAGGGACCCATCAGCCCCAGCATTTT
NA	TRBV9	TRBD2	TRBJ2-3	CASSVGTSGLTDTQYF	TGTGCCAGCAGCGTAGGGACTAGCGGGCTCACAGATACGCAGTATTTT
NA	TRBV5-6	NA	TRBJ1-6	CASSLAVSSYNSPLHF	TGTGCCAGCAGCTTGGCAGTAAGCTCCTATAATTCACCCCTCCACTTT
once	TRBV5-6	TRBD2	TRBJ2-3	CASSSFRTSGIRTQYF	TGTGCCAGCAGCTCTTTCCGGACTAGCGGGATCAGGACGCAGTATTTT
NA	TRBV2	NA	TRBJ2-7	CASSPQGTSTYEQYF	TGTGCCAGCAGCCCACAAGGGACATCCACCTACGAGCAGTACTTC
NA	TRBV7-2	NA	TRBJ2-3	CASSLKANGRTRGTDTQYF	TGTGCCAGCAGCTTAAAGGCAAACGGTAGGACCCGGGGGACAGATACGCAGTATTTT
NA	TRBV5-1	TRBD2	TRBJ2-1	CASSETSGRALSLF	TGCGCCAGCAGCGAGACTAGCGGGAGGGCCCTCTCGCTCTTC
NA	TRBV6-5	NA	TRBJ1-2	CASSSGSPYGYTF	TGTGCCAGCAGTTCGGGTAGCCCTTATGGCTACACCTTC
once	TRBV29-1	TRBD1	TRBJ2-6	CSVLWDSPRSGANVLTF	TGCAGCGTTCTTTGGGACAGTCCTCGCTCTGGGGCCAACGTCCTGACTTTC
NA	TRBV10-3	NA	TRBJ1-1	CAISESRGGAFF	TGTGCCATCAGTGAGTCGCGAGGGGGAGCTTTCTTT
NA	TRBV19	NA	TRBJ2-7	CASSVGTKYEQYF	TGTGCCAGTAGTGTCGGGACAAAGTACGAGCAGTACTTC
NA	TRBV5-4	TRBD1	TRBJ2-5	CASSPLGGRGLQETQYF	TGTGCCAGCAGCCCGCTAGGGGGCAGGGGCCTCCAAGAGACCCAGTACTTC
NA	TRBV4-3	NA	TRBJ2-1	CASSQDGLGAYNEQFF	TGCGCCAGCAGCCAAGATGGGTTGGGCGCCTACAATGAGCAGTTCTTC
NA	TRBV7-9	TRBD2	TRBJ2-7	CASSPWGGNTHEQYF	TGTGCCAGCAGCCCTTGGGGAGGGAACACCCACGAGCAGTACTTC
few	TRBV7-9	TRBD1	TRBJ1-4	CASDLSGDRDIEKLFF	TGTGCCAGCGACCTAAGCGGGGACAGGGACATTGAAAAACTGTTTTTT
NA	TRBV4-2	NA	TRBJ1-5	CASSQEVRQPQHF	TGTGCCAGCAGCCAAGAAGTTAGACAGCCCCAGCATTTT
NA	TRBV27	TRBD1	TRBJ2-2	CASSSLPRDRENTGELFF	TGTGCCAGCAGTTCCTTGCCCCGGGACAGGGAGAACACCGGGGAGCTGTTTTTT
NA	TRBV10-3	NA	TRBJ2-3	CAISVGGTDTDTQYF	TGTGCCATCAGTGTGGGGGGAACTGATACAGATACGCAGTATTTT
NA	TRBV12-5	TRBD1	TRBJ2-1	CASGLGTGTGGGGEQFF	TGTGCTAGTGGTTTGGGGACCGGGACAGGGGGCGGGGGTGAGCAGTTCTTC
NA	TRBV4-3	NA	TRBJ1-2	CASSQERNYGYTF	TGCGCCAGCAGCCAAGAACGGAACTATGGCTACACCTTC
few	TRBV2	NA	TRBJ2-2	CASHTRQFDTGELFF	TGTGCCAGCCATACTAGGCAGTTTGACACCGGGGAGCTGTTTTTT
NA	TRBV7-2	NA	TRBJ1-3	CASSLPSRLSGIGNTIYF	TGTGCCAGCAGCCTACCCAGTCGGTTGTCAGGGATTGGAAACACCATATATTTT
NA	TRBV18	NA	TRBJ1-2	CASSPSTGRINNYGYTF	TGTGCCAGCTCACCCTCGACAGGACGAATTAATAACTATGGCTACACCTTC
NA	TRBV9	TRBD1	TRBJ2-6	CASSAGTGGLAGANVLTF	TGTGCCAGCAGCGCAGGGACAGGGGGCTTGGCTGGGGCCAACGTCCTGACTTTC
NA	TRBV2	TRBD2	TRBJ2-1	CASSGKSGGYNEQFF	TGTGCCAGCAGTGGTAAGAGCGGGGGTTACAATGAGCAGTTCTTC
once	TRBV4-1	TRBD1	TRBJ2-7	CASSGQGSYEQYF	TGCGCCAGCAGCGGACAGGGCTCCTACGAGCAGTACTTC
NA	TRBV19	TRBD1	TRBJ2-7	CASSRTGASYEQYF	TGTGCCAGTAGTAGGACAGGGGCCTCCTACGAGCAGTACTTC
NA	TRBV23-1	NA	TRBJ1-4	CASGQPTGPNEKLFF	TGCGCCAGCGGCCAACCGACAGGCCCTAATGAAAAACTGTTTTTT
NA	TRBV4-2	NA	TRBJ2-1	CASSQIEGVPQFF	TGTGCCAGCAGCCAGATCGAGGGAGTTCCTCAGTTCTTC
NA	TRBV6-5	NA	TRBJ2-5	CASQGSQETQYF	TGTGCCAGCCAGGGGTCCCAAGAGACCCAGTACTTC
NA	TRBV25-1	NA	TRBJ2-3	CASSERGGVADTQYF	TGTGCCAGCAGTGAAAGGGGCGGGGTCGCAGATACGCAGTATTTT
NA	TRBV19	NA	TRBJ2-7	CASSPGGAGGSYEQYF	TGTGCCAGTAGTCCAGGTGGGGCAGGGGGGTCCTACGAGCAGTACTTC
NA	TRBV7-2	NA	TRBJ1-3	CASSFDSSAGLTGNTIYF	TGTGCCAGCAGCTTTGATTCTTCGGCAGGCTTAACTGGAAACACCATATATTTT
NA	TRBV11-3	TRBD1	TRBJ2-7	CASSLGQGGPNEQYF	TGTGCCAGCAGCTTAGGACAGGGTGGGCCCAACGAGCAGTACTTC
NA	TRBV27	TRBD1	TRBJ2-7	CASSPGQALRKYEQYF	TGTGCCAGCAGTCCAGGACAGGCCTTAAGGAAATACGAGCAGTACTTC
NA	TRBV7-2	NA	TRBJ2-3	CASSFRQASGDTQYF	TGTGCCAGCAGCTTTAGACAGGCCTCGGGAGATACGCAGTATTTT
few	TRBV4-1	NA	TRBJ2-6	CASSQDAASGANVLTF	TGCGCCAGCAGCCAAGATGCGGCGTCTGGGGCCAACGTCCTGACTTTC
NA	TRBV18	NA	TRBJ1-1	CASSPIRGGQNTEAFF	TGTGCCAGCTCACCGATTCGAGGGGGACAAAACACTGAAGCTTTCTTT